Listed here are 27 T cell receptor beta chains from one sample, sequenced in a study of blood T cell repertoires in COVID-19. The assay was immunoSEQ multiplex PCR, and TCRdb's table has in-frame clones only and misses some. There are around 200,000 clones in the sample; about 85% occur only once, and roughly 7% lies in the top ten. Sample: peripheral blood. The origin of the receptors is a woman of 80 years or more in a cohort sampled during active or convalescent COVID-19.

J is TRBJ2-7 and V is TRBV7-6, with 8 bases identical to TRBD1. Per germline, CDR1 SGHVS and CDR2 FNYEAQ. V trimming: 5 bases; J trimming: 3 bases; junction bases outside the gene matches: 15. The CDR3 consists of 17 residues. DNA of the CDR3: TGTGCCAGCAGCAAACTAAACGACAGGGGTCCCTTCTACGAGCAGTACTTC. Translation: CASSKLNDRGPFYEQYF.

V and J are TRBV12-3 or TRBV12-4 and TRBJ1-1; weak D call: TRBD1 (6 bases). This CDR3 has 13 amino acids. V was cut by 1 base and J by 4 bases, with 7 bases left in between. The CDR3 DNA reads TGTGCCAGCAGTTTAGGGGGGCCCACTGAAGCTTTCTTT. This codes for CASSLGGPTEAFF.

This chain uses TRBV19 with TRBJ2-6; unclear D gene. CDR1 LNHDA and CDR2 SQIVND come from the germline V gene (reference sequence). Trimming removed 7 bases at V and 3 bases at J, with 7 bases between. The CDR3 has 13 residues. The CDR3 DNA reads as TGTGCCAGTAATCCGGGTGGGGCCAACGTCCTGACTTTC. This codes for CASNPGGANVLTF.

This clone was seen at least ten times. J is TRBJ1-1 and V is TRBV10-3; 7 positions match TRBD1. The CDR3 is 16 residues long. Germline V lookup: CDR1 ENHRY, CDR2 SYGVKD. Trimming took 2 bases from V and 4 from J; bases not matched to a gene: 10. The CDR3 here is CAISEGSGQVGTEAFF. The DNA of the CDR3 is TGTGCCATCAGTGAGGGATCTGGACAGGTAGGCACTGAAGCTTTCTTT.

The chain joins TRBV19 to TRBJ1-1, with no clear D. The CDR3 contains 12 residues. CDR1 is LNHDA and CDR2 is SQIVND in the germline V gene (reference sequence). Trimming pared 1 base from V and 11 bases from J, leaving 11 bases between. CDR3 coding DNA: TGTGCCAGTAGTATAGTGGAGAACGAGGCTTTCTTT. It is translated as CASSIVENEAFF.

The chain joins TRBV10-1 to TRBJ1-1, with D possibly being TRBD1 (5 bases). V was pared by 4 bases and J by 1 base, with 7 bases between. Germline V CDR1 and CDR2: WNHNN, SYGVQD (reference sequence). The CDR3 consists of 13 residues. As DNA, the CDR3 is TGCGCCAGCAGTGGACAGCCGAACACTGAAGCTTTCTTT. Its protein is CASSGQPNTEAFF.

The V gene is TRBV19, the J gene TRBJ2-1; 8 bases align to TRBD2. This CDR3 spans 16 amino acids. Germline V lookup: CDR1 LNHDA, CDR2 SQIVND (reference sequence). Trimming at V came to 4 bases and at J to 4 bases, leaving 9 bases not matched to a gene. CDR3 sequence (DNA): TGTGCCAGTAGTACCGTACTAGCGGAGATATACAATGAGCAGTTCTTC. This codes for CASSTVLAEIYNEQFF.

DNA for the CDR3: TGTGCCAGCAGCGCGGGACTAGCGGGGGTGGGCACAGATACGCAGTATTTT. It yields the protein CASSAGLAGVGTDTQYF. The chain employs TRBV13 and TRBJ2-3; 14 positions match TRBD2. CDR3 length: 17 residues. V trimming: 5 bases; J trimming: 1 base; junction bases outside the gene matches: 5. Looked up from germline, CDR1 is PRHDT and CDR2 is FYEKMQ (reference sequence).

This clone was detected once. This sequence joins TRBV6-5 and TRBJ2-7; 9 bases map to TRBD2. This CDR3 has 15 residues. CDR1 is MNHEY and CDR2 is SVGAGI in the germline V gene. J gave up 2 bases and V 5 bases, and 7 bases lay outside the gene matches. CDR3 sequence reads: CASSTTGLAAYEQYF. In nucleotides, the CDR3 is TGTGCCAGCAGTACCACGGGACTAGCTGCCTACGAGCAGTACTTC.

V is TRBV30 and J is TRBJ1-5; 11 nucleotides match TRBD1. Germline values: CDR1 GTSNPN, CDR2 SVGIG (reference sequence). J was trimmed by 6 bases and V by 4 bases; bases with no gene match: 8. This CDR3 has 15 amino acids. The CDR3 is CAWTPWTGGSQPQHF. CDR3 DNA: TGTGCCTGGACACCCTGGACAGGGGGCAGTCAGCCCCAGCATTTT.

This rearrangement joins TRBV28 to TRBJ1-4; D call uncertain. This CDR3 region has 17 residues. Trimming pared 3 bases from V and 7 bases from J, leaving 21 bases between. The germline gives CDR1 MDHEN, CDR2 SYDVKM. In nucleotides, the CDR3 is TGTGCCAGCAGTTTTCCCGGGTTGCGCACTCGTACTGAAAAACTGTTTTTT. Protein: CASSFPGLRTRTEKLFF.

The chain employs TRBV3-1 (or the pseudogene TRBV3-2) and TRBJ1-1; D gene unclear. The CDR3 consists of 12 residues. Germline CDR1 is LGHDT and CDR2 is YNNKEL (reference sequence). V shed 1 base and J shed 11 bases, with 11 bases lying between them. The CDR3 sequence is CASSQAGMEAFF. DNA of the CDR3: TGTGCCAGCAGCCAAGCGGGGATGGAGGCTTTCTTT.

The chain is built from TRBV10-3 and TRBJ1-5, with unresolved D. V was trimmed by 3 bases and J by 0 bases, leaving 15 bases between them. Germline loops: CDR1 ENHRY, CDR2 SYGVKD. CDR3 length: 17 residues. CDR3 sequence: CAISDGYSGFSNQPQHF. The CDR3 nucleotides are TGTGCCATCAGTGACGGGTACAGCGGATTTAGCAATCAGCCCCAGCATTTT.

This chain uses TRBV9 with TRBJ2-2; 12 nucleotides align to TRBD2. V shed 2 bases, J shed 6 bases, and the junction held 5 bases outside the gene matches. The length of the CDR3 is 16 residues. Germline V lookup: CDR1 SGDLS, CDR2 YYNGEE. The CDR3 bases are TGTGCCAGCAGCGTTGCTCTAGCGGGAGGGGCCGGGGAGCTGTTTTTT. Its protein is CASSVALAGGAGELFF.

CDR3 DNA: TGTGCCAGCAGCCCCCTTCGCGGGGGGAAAAACATTCAGTACTTC. It translates to CASSPLRGGKNIQYF. The J gene is TRBJ2-4, the V gene TRBV13; TRBD2 aligns across 8 bases. The CDR3 sequence is 15 residues long. Looked up from germline, CDR1 is PRHDT and CDR2 is FYEKMQ (reference sequence). The V segment lost 5 bases and the J segment 4 bases; nucleotides outside the gene matches: 7.

V is TRBV12-3 or TRBV12-4 and J is TRBJ2-1; 10 bases align to TRBD2. J was trimmed by 7 bases and V by 8 bases; bases with no gene match: 2. This CDR3 is built from 12 residues. In DNA, the CDR3 is TGTGCCAGCGGACTAGCGGAGAATGAGCAGTTCTTC. Its protein is CASGLAENEQFF.

This clone was seen once. For the CDR3, the DNA is TGTGCCATCAGTGGGGGGGACAGAAACACTGAAGCTTTCTTT. Amino acid sequence: CAISGGDRNTEAFF. V is TRBV10-3 and J is TRBJ1-1; TRBD1 agrees at 7 bases. The CDR3 is 14 amino acids. The V gene end was trimmed by 4 bases and the J gene end by 2 bases; junction bases not matched to a gene: 4. The germline V gene encodes CDR1 ENHRY and CDR2 SYGVKD.

V is TRBV9 and J is TRBJ2-2, with TRBD1 matching over 12 bases. The length of the CDR3 is 16 residues. Germline CDR1 reads SGDLS; CDR2 reads YYNGEE. The V gene end was trimmed by 6 bases and the J gene end by 2 bases; junction bases not matched to a gene: 5. The CDR3 sequence: CASNSGTGGNTGELFF. The CDR3 DNA follows: TGTGCCAGCAACTCCGGGACAGGGGGCAACACCGGGGAGCTGTTTTTT.

The table lists this clone with a few counts. In DNA, the CDR3 is TGTGCCAGCAGCCAAGGGGACTACAGGGTTACTAATGAAAAACTGTTTTTT. Its protein product is CASSQGDYRVTNEKLFF. The gene calls are TRBV4-2 and TRBJ1-4, with a tentative D call TRBD1 (6 bases). Trimming removed 1 base at V and 2 bases at J, with 14 bases between. The germline CDR1 and CDR2 sequences are LGHNA and YNFKEQ. The CDR3 spans 17 residues.

The chain recombines TRBV18 with TRBJ1-1; 12 bases are a match to TRBD1. This CDR3 spans 16 amino acids. V lost 5 bases and J lost 4; bases outside the gene matches: 8. The V gene's germline CDR1 is KGHSH and CDR2 LQKENI. The CDR3 region is CASSDRDRGPGTEAFF. CDR3 in DNA: TGTGCCAGCTCAGACCGGGACAGGGGGCCCGGCACTGAAGCTTTCTTT.

This clone was found a few times. This CDR3 is also generated by other DNA sequences in the sample. The V gene is TRBV19, the J gene TRBJ2-7; D possibly corresponds to TRBD2 (6 bases). Germline-derived CDR1 and CDR2 are LNHDA and SQIVND (reference sequence). Trimming removed 2 bases at V and 2 bases at J, with 10 bases between. This CDR3 has 14 amino acids. The DNA of the CDR3 is TGTGCCAGTAGTATACTTGCGGGGCCCTACGAGCAGTACTTC. It is translated as CASSILAGPYEQYF.

J is TRBJ2-7 and V is TRBV5-4; D possibly corresponds to TRBD1 (6 bases). Trimming left V 3 bases short and J 3 bases short, with 19 bases between. CDR1 and CDR2 from the germline V gene are SGHNT and YYREEE (reference sequence). CDR3 length equals 16 residues. CDR3 in DNA: TGTGCCAGCAGCTCCGGGGTACAGGGAAGCGTCTACGAGCAGTACTTC. This translates into CASSSGVQGSVYEQYF.

V gene TRBV24-1 combines with J gene TRBJ1-1; D gene uncertain. V was clipped by 4 bases and J by 3 bases, with 5 bases between them. From germline, CDR1 is KGHDR and CDR2 SFDVKD. The CDR3 length is 12 residues. This chain's CDR3 is CATSDRDTEAFF. For the CDR3, the DNA is TGTGCCACCAGTGACCGGGACACTGAAGCTTTCTTT.

A few counts support this clone. The chain links TRBV7-8 to TRBJ1-1; tentatively, D is TRBD1 (5 bases). Germline V gene lookup returns CDR1 SGHVS and CDR2 FQNEAQ. The V end lost 5 bases, the J end lost 0 bases, and 13 bases lay between the germline ends. This CDR3 contains 15 residues. The CDR3 coding sequence is TGTGCCAGCAGCCCAACAGGAGCCCTGAACACTGAAGCTTTCTTT. This sequence encodes CASSPTGALNTEAFF.

The J gene is TRBJ2-3, the V gene TRBV9; maybe TRBD1 (5 bases). Germline values: CDR1 SGDLS, CDR2 YYNGEE. The CDR3 loop spans 15 amino acids. V was pared by 0 bases and J by 2 bases, with 10 bases between. CDR3 residues: CASSVDPGNTDTQYF. The CDR3 nucleotides read TGTGCCAGCAGCGTAGACCCAGGGAACACAGATACGCAGTATTTT.

The J gene is TRBJ2-7, the V gene TRBV3-1 (or the pseudogene TRBV3-2); perhaps TRBD1 as D (6 bases). The CDR3 covers 14 residues. V was pared by 5 bases and J by 5 bases, with 16 bases between. Germline-derived CDR1 and CDR2 are LGHDT and YNNKEL (reference sequence). The CDR3 loop reads CASSNTGSSNEQYF. CDR3 bases: TGTGCCAGCAGCAATACAGGGAGTAGTAACGAGCAGTACTTC.

This clone was observed once. V is TRBV5-1 and J is TRBJ2-6; TRBD2 might be the D (7 bases). Germline-derived CDR1 and CDR2 are SGHRS and YFSETQ. Trimming left V 1 base short and J 0 bases short, with 17 bases between. The CDR3 covers 19 residues. CDR3 residues: CASSLNFGGLPSGANVLTF. CDR3 bases: TGCGCCAGCAGCTTGAATTTCGGGGGGCTTCCCTCTGGGGCCAACGTCCTGACTTTC.